This T cell receptor (beta chain) emerged from a study of naive and memory T cell subsets. Germline V lookup: CDR1 MGHDK, CDR2 SYGVNS. The CDR3 runs to 14 residues. V was pared by 5 bases and J by 5 bases, with 15 bases between. CMV status came from CD4+ T cell IFNgamma after overnight CMV lysate stimulation of fresh PBMCs. The beta constant-region primer was an equimolar mix of two oligonucleotides covering TRBC1 and TRBC2. The cDNA 3' end received a ligated single-stranded oligonucleotide carrying the SP2 primer and a 12-nucleotide UMI. TCRdb independently ran MiXCR on the UMI-ligation and nested PCR reads; one entry per CDR3 protein. This table holds around 160,000 distinct CDR3 sequences, about a sixth found once.

The sequenced sample consisted of naive CD4+ T cells from blood. The origin of this receptor is a human donor in good health. The V and J genes are TRBV25-1 and TRBJ1-1; D not certain. The CDR3 loop is CASSRPGSSTEAFF. In nucleotides, the CDR3 is TGTGCCAGCAGTCGTCCGGGATCGTCGACTGAAGCTTTCTTT.